Presented here are 5 T cell receptor beta chains from one specimen sequenced in a study of cytomegalovirus exposure and HLA in healthy donors. The PCR used 60 Vbeta and 13 Jbeta primers. Some clones are missing from TCRdb's copy, which holds only in-frame ones; the method was immunoSEQ multiplex PCR. In the table there are roughly 120,000 clones, 80% of which are singletons. Sequencing was done on a sample of PBMCs. The receptors derive from a man aged 25 to 40 in good health and CMV-seronegative.

The rearrangement links TRBV19 to TRBJ2-7; 7 bases line up with TRBD2. The CDR3 is 17 amino acids. Germline CDR1 is LNHDA and CDR2 is SQIVND (reference sequence). V lost 3 bases and J lost 2; bases outside the gene matches: 13. This chain's CDR3 is CASSIASGGPKPYEQYF. Here the CDR3 DNA reads TGTGCCAGTAGTATCGCTAGCGGAGGACCCAAGCCCTACGAGCAGTACTTC.

The chain links TRBV7-2 to TRBJ2-1, with D uncertain. Germline values: CDR1 SGHTA, CDR2 FQGNSA. V lost 3 bases, J lost 2 bases, and 20 bases lay in between. This CDR3 is 18 amino acids long. The CDR3 here is CASSLVGGDHPTYNEQFF. DNA for the CDR3: TGTGCCAGCAGCTTGGTTGGCGGAGATCATCCAACCTACAATGAGCAGTTCTTC.

The V call is TRBV18, the J call TRBJ2-7, with TRBD1 matching over 8 bases. The J segment lost 2 bases and the V segment lost 3 bases, leaving 6 bases of the junction unmatched. The CDR3 runs 15 residues. In germline, CDR1 is KGHSH, CDR2 LQKENI. The CDR3 here is CASSPPGQATYEQYF. CDR3 nucleotides: TGTGCCAGCTCACCCCCGGGACAGGCGACCTACGAGCAGTACTTC.

The gene calls are TRBV19 and TRBJ1-3; D unclear. The CDR3 is made up of 15 amino acids. Germline lookup yields CDR1 LNHDA and CDR2 SQIVND (reference sequence). Trimming cost V 3 bases and J 0 bases, with 9 bases left between them. The DNA for the CDR3 is TGTGCCAGTAGTATTTGGAGCTACTCTGGAAACACCATATATTTT. This sequence encodes CASSIWSYSGNTIYF.

This clone turned up a few times. V gene TRBV7-9 combines with J gene TRBJ2-3; D is unresolved. V was shortened by 3 bases and J by 0 bases, with 7 bases between the two germline ends. Per the germline V gene, CDR1 is SEHNR and CDR2 is FQNEAQ (reference sequence). The CDR3 loop spans 14 amino acids. The CDR3 DNA reads as TGTGCCAGCAGCTTCGGGTCTAGCACAGATACGCAGTATTTT. It is translated as CASSFGSSTDTQYF.